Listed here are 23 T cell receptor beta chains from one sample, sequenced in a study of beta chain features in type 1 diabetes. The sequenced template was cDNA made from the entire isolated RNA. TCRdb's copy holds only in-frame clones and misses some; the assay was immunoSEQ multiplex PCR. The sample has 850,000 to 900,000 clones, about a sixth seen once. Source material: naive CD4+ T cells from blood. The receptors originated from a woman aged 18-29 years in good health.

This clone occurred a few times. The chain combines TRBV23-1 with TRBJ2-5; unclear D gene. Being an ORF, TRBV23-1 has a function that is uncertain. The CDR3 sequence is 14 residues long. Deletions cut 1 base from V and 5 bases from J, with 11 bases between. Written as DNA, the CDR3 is TGCGCCAGCAGTCAATTAAAGTGTTCCGAGACCCAGTACTTC. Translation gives CASSQLKCSETQYF.

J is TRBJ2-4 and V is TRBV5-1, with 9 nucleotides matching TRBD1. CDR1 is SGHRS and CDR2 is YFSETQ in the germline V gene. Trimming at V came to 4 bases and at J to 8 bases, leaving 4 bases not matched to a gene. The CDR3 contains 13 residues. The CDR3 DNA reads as TGCGCCAGCAGCAGGGACAGGGAGGACATTCAGTACTTC. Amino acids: CASSRDREDIQYF. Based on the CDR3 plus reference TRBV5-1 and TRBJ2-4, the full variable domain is KAGVTQTPRYLIKTRGQQVTLSCSPISGHRSVSWYQQTPGQGLQFLFEYFSETQRNKGNFPGRFSGRQFSNSRSEMNVSTLELGDSALYLCASSRDREDIQYFGAGTRLSVL.

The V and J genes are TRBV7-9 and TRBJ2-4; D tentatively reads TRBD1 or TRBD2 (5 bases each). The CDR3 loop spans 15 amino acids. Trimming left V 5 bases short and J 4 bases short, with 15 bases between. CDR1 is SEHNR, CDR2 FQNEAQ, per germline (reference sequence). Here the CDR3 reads CASSPYGTEKNIQYF. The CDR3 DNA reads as TGTGCCAGCAGCCCTTACGGGACGGAGAAAAACATTCAGTACTTC.

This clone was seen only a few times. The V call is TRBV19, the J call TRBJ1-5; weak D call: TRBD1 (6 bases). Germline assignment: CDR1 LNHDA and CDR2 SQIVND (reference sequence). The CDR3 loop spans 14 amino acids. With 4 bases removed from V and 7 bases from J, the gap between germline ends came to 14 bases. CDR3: CASSTQQGWQPQHF. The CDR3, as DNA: TGTGCCAGTAGTACTCAACAGGGCTGGCAGCCCCAGCATTTT.

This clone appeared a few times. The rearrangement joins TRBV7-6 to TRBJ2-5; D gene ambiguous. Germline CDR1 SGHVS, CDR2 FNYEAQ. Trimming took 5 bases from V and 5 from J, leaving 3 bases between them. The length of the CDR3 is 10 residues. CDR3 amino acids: CASSRETQYF. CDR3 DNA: TGTGCCAGCAGCCGGGAGACCCAGTACTTC.

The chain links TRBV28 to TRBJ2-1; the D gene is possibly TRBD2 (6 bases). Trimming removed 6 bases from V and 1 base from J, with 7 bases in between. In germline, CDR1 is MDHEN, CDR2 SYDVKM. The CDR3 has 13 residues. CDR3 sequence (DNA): TGTGCCAGCAGCCGGGGGTCCTACAATGAGCAGTTCTTC. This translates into CASSRGSYNEQFF. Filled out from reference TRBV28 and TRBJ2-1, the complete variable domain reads DVKVTQSSRYLVKRTGEKVFLECVQDMDHENMFWYRQDPGLGLRLIYFSYDVKMKEKGDIPEGYSVSREKKERFSLILESASTNQTSMYLCASSRGSYNEQFFGPGTRLTVL.

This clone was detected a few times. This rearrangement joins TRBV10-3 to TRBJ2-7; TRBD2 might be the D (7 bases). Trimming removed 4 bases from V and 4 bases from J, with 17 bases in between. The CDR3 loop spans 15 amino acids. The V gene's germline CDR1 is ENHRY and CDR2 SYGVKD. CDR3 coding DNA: TGTGCCATCAGTGCTAGGGGGGGCGAGGGATACGAGCAGTACTTC. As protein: CAISARGGEGYEQYF.

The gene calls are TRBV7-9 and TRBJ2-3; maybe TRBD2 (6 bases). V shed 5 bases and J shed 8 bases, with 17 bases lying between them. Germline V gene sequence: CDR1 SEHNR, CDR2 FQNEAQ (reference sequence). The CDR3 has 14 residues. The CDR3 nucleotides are TGTGCCAGCAGCCTGACTGGGAGGCTGGGTACGCAGTATTTT. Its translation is CASSLTGRLGTQYF.

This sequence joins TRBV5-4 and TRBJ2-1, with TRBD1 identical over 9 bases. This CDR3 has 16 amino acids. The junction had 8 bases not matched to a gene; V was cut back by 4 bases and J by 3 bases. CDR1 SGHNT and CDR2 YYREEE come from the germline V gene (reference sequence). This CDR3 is CASSDSMDRGYNEQFF. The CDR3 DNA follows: TGTGCCAGCAGCGATTCAATGGACAGGGGCTACAATGAGCAGTTCTTC.

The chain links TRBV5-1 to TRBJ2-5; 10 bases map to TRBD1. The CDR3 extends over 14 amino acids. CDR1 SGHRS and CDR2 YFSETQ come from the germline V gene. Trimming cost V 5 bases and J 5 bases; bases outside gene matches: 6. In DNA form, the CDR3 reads TGCGCCAGCAGTCGGGACAGGGGCGGCGAGACCCAGTACTTC. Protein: CASSRDRGGETQYF.

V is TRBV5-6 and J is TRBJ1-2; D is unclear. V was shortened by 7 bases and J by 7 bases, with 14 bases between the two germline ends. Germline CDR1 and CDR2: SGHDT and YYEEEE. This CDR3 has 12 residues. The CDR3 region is CASRIAGIGYTF. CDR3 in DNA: TGTGCCAGCCGAATCGCGGGAATTGGCTACACCTTC.

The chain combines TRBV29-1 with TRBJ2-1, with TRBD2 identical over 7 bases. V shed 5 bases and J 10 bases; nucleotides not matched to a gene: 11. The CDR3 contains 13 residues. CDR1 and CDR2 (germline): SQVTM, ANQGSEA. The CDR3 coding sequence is TGCAGCGTTCCTGGCGGGAGCCGGAGGGAGCAGTTCTTC. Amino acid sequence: CSVPGGSRREQFF.

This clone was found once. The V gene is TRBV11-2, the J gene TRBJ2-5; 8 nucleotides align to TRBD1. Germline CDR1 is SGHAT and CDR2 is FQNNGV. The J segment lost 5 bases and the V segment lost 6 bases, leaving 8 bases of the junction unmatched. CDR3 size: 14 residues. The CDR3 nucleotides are TGTGCCAGCAGTACCCGGACAGGGTGGGAGACCCAGTACTTC. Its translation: CASSTRTGWETQYF.

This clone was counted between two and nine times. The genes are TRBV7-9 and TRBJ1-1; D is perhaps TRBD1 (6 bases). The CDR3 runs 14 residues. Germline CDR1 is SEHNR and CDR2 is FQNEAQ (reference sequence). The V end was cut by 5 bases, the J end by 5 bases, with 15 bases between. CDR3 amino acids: CASSIYGTQTEAFF. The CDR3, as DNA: TGTGCCAGCAGCATATACGGGACACAAACTGAAGCTTTCTTT. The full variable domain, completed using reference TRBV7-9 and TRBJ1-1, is DTGVSQNPRHKITKRGQNVTFRCDPISEHNRLYWYRQTLGQGPEFLTYFQNEAQLEKSRLLSDRFSAERPKGSFSTLEIQRTEQGDSAMYLCASSIYGTQTEAFFGQGTRLTVV.

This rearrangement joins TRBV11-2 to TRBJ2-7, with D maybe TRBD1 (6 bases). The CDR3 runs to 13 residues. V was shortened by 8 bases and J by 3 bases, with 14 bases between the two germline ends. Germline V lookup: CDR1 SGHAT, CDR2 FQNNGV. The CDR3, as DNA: TGTGCCAGCGGATTACGGGACAACTACGAGCAGTACTTC. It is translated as CASGLRDNYEQYF.

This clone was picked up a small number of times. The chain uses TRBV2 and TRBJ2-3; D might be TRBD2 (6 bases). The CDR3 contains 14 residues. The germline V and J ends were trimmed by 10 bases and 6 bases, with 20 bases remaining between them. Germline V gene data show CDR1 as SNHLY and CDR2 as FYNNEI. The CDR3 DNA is TGTGCCACCGGGCGAGGCGGGGCGTTGGATACGCAGTATTTT. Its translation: CATGRGGALDTQYF.

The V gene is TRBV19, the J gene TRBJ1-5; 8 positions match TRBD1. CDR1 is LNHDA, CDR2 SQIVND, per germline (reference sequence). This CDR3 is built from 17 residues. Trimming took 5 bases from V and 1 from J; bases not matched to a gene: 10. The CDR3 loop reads CASSWAGGLGSNQPQHF. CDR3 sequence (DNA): TGTGCCAGTAGTTGGGCAGGGGGCTTGGGAAGCAATCAGCCCCAGCATTTT.

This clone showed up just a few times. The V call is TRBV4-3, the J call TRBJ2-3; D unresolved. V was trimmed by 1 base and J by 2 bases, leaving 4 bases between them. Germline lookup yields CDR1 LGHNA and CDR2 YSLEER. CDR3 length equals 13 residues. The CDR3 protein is CASSQVFTDTQYF. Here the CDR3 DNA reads TGCGCCAGCAGCCAAGTTTTCACAGATACGCAGTATTTT.

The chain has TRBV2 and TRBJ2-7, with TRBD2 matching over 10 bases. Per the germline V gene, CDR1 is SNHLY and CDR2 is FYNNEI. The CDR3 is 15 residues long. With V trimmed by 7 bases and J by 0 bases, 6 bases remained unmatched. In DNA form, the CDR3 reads TGTGCCAGCACGGCTAGCGGGAGATTCTCCTACGAGCAGTACTTC. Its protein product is CASTASGRFSYEQYF.

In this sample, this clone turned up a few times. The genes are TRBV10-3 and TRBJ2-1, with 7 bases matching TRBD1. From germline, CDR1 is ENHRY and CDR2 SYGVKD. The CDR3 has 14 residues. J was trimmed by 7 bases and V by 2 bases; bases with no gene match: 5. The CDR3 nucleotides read TGTGCCATCAGTGAGGTACAGGGGTTAAATGAGCAGTTCTTC. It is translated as CAISEVQGLNEQFF.

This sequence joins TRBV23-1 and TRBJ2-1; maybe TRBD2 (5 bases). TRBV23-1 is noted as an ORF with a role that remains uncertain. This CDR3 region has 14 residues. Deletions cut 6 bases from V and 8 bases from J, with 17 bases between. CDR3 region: CASSPMRGFDEQFF. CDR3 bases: TGCGCCAGCAGCCCAATGCGAGGGTTCGATGAGCAGTTCTTC.

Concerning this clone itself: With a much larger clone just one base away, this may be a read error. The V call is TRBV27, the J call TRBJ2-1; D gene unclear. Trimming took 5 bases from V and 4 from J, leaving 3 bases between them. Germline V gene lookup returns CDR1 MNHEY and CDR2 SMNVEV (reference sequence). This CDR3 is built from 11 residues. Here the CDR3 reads CASSVYNEQFF. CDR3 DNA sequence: TGTGCCAGCAGTGTATACAATGAGCAGTTCTTC.

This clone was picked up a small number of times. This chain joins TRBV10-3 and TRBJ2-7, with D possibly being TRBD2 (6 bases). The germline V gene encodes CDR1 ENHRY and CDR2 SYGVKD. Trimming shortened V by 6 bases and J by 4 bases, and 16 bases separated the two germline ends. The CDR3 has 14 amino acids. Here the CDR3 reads CAIRRDPSVYEQYF. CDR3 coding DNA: TGTGCCATCAGGCGGGACCCCTCCGTTTACGAGCAGTACTTC.